These 26 T cell receptor beta chains share one sample of origin, sequenced in a study of blood T cells in healthy people across ages. The second PCR ran roughly 6 to 11 cycles with a sample-barcoded 5' primer and J-beta primers. TCRdb reanalysed the 5' RACE reads using MiXCR and keeps one entry per CDR3 protein. The sample yields 1,800,000 or so distinct CDR3 sequences, 35% to 50% seen once. The source material was blood. All receptors come from a human donor in good health.

The chain couples TRBV4-3 to TRBJ2-4; D is uncertain. CDR3 length: 15 amino acids. V was cut by 0 bases and J by 0 bases, with 6 bases left in between. CDR1 LGHNA and CDR2 YSLEER come from the germline V gene. The CDR3 region has the DNA TGCGCCAGCAGCCAAGATAGATTAGCCAAAAACATTCAGTACTTC. Translating it yields CASSQDRLAKNIQYF.

There are a few counts of this clonotype. The chain couples TRBV29-1 to TRBJ2-4; tentative D call: TRBD1 (5 bases). V lost 4 bases to trimming and J lost 5 bases, with 9 bases between them. CDR3 length equals 12 residues. Per the germline V gene, CDR1 is SQVTM and CDR2 is ANQGSEA. CDR3 bases: TGCAGCGTTGCAGAGACAGAAAACATTCAGTACTTC. Amino acid sequence: CSVAETENIQYF.

This clonotype was observed a few times. The rearrangement uses TRBV7-9 and TRBJ2-1, with D uncertain. This CDR3 contains 14 residues. Germline-derived CDR1 and CDR2 are SEHNR and FQNEAQ (reference sequence). Trimming shortened V by 6 bases and J by 6 bases, and 15 bases separated the two germline ends. This CDR3 reads CASRPPSRSNEQFF. The CDR3 DNA reads as TGTGCCAGCAGACCCCCCTCCCGTTCCAATGAGCAGTTCTTC. Based on the CDR3 plus reference TRBV7-9 and TRBJ2-1, the full variable domain is DTGVSQNPRHKITKRGQNVTFRCDPISEHNRLYWYRQTLGQGPEFLTYFQNEAQLEKSRLLSDRFSAERPKGSFSTLEIQRTEQGDSAMYLCASRPPSRSNEQFFGPGTRLTVL.

About this clonotype: The junction does not match germline at one end; this may be a read error. The gene calls are TRBV7-3 and TRBJ2-7, with TRBD2 identical over 7 bases. CDR1 SGHTA and CDR2 FQGTGA come from the germline V gene. The CDR3 spans 14 residues. The DNA of the CDR3 is TGTGCCAGCAGCCCACTGGGGGGGACCTACGGGCAGTACTTC. This sequence encodes CASSPLGGTYGQYF.

The chain couples TRBV2 to TRBJ1-1, with a tentative D call TRBD1 (6 bases). This CDR3 is built from 12 residues. With 10 bases removed from V and 5 bases from J, the gap between germline ends came to 14 bases. CDR1 SNHLY and CDR2 FYNNEI come from the germline V gene. The CDR3 DNA sequence: TGTGCCACCGAATGGAGGGGGACTGAAGCTTTCTTT. Translation: CATEWRGTEAFF.

This rearrangement joins TRBV5-1 to TRBJ1-5; possible D gene TRBD1, 6 bases. The CDR3 runs to 15 residues. Per the germline V gene, CDR1 is SGHRS and CDR2 is YFSETQ. Trimming removed 4 bases at V and 3 bases at J, with 14 bases between. The DNA for the CDR3 is TGCGCCAGCAGCCCAACAGGGATGCCCAATCAGCCCCAGCATTTT. Translated: CASSPTGMPNQPQHF.

This clonotype has only one observation. V and J are TRBV6-6 and TRBJ1-5, with TRBD1 as a possible D gene (6 bases). Germline CDR1 MNHNY, CDR2 SVGAGI (reference sequence). This CDR3 comprises 17 residues. V lost 6 bases, J lost 3 bases, and 21 bases lay in between. The CDR3 DNA is TGTGCCAGCAGGAGTCGGAATACCGGGACATTCAATCAGCCCCAGCATTTT. Encoded protein: CASRSRNTGTFNQPQHF.

The chain carries TRBV6-2 or TRBV6-3 and TRBJ1-1; unclear D gene. The CDR3 contains 13 residues. The germline gives CDR1 MNHEY, CDR2 SVGEGT. Trimming took off 6 bases at V and 2 bases at J, with 10 bases between the two ends. The CDR3: CASSPIKNTEAFF. As DNA, the CDR3 is TGTGCCAGCAGCCCAATAAAAAACACTGAAGCTTTCTTT.

Concerning this clonotype itself: The germline gene is not matched at one end of the junction; a read error may be the cause. This chain uses TRBV10-3 with TRBJ1-6; no clear D. The CDR3 has 16 residues. Germline values: CDR1 ENHRY, CDR2 SYGVKD. The CDR3 region has the DNA TGTGCCATCAGTGATGGGCAGGCCTCCTATAATTCGCCCCTCCACTTT. It yields the protein CAISDGQASYNSPLHF.

This clonotype occurred a few times. V is TRBV20-1 and J is TRBJ2-5, with D possibly called TRBD1 or TRBD2 (5 bases each). Germline V gene sequence: CDR1 DFQATT, CDR2 SNEGSKA (reference sequence). Trimming cost V 0 bases and J 0 bases, with 17 bases left between them. CDR3 length equals 17 residues. The CDR3 DNA sequence: TGCAGTGCTAGAGACATCCGGGACCAGCAGCACCAAGAGACCCAGTACTTC. It codes for CSARDIRDQQHQETQYF.

In this sample, this clonotype turned up a few times. This rearrangement joins TRBV7-6 to TRBJ2-1, with TRBD2 matching over 8 bases. Trimming cost V 5 bases and J 5 bases; bases outside gene matches: 11. Germline lookup yields CDR1 SGHVS and CDR2 FNYEAQ. This CDR3 comprises 16 residues. The CDR3 loop is CASSNPGGLRNNEQFF. CDR3 coding DNA: TGTGCCAGCAGCAACCCGGGGGGGCTAAGAAACAATGAGCAGTTCTTC.

The chain carries TRBV18 and TRBJ1-4; no clear D. Trimming shortened V by 3 bases and J by 7 bases, and 15 bases separated the two germline ends. The CDR3 runs to 15 residues. The germline gives CDR1 KGHSH, CDR2 LQKENI. CDR3: CASSPRTEAGEKLFF. The CDR3 region has the DNA TGTGCCAGCTCACCCCGGACGGAGGCGGGTGAAAAACTGTTTTTT. Combining the CDR3 with reference TRBV18 and TRBJ1-4 gives the whole variable domain NAGVMQNPRHLVRRRGQEARLRCSPMKGHSHVYWYRQLPEEGLKFMVYLQKENIIDESGMPKERFSAEFPKEGPSILRIQQVVRGDSAAYFCASSPRTEAGEKLFFGSGTQLSVL.

This clonotype was seen a handful of times. The chain uses TRBV6-5 and TRBJ1-2; D unclear. Germline V CDR1 and CDR2: MNHEY, SVGAGI. This CDR3 comprises 9 residues. The CDR3 sequence is CGSCRKATF. The CDR3 DNA reads TGTGGATCATGTCGGAAGGCCACCTTC.

The genes are TRBV20-1 and TRBJ2-4; the D call may be TRBD1 or TRBD2 (5 bases each). TRBJ2-7 explains the end of the DNA better; the J call may be wrong. In germline, CDR1 is DFQATT, CDR2 SNEGSKA (reference sequence). This CDR3 is built from 15 residues. The CDR3 DNA is TGCAGTGCCCTGGGGACCGCAGGGTCGACTTACGAGCAGTACTTC. Translating gives CSALGTAGSTYEQYF.

In this sample, this clonotype turned up a few times. CDR3 residues: CASSPPGTSVSYNEQFF. In DNA form, the CDR3 reads TGTGCCAGTAGTCCTCCCGGGACTAGCGTCTCCTACAATGAGCAGTTCTTC. The V and J genes are TRBV19 and TRBJ2-1; 10 bases line up with TRBD2. After removal of 5 bases from V and 0 bases from J, the junction contained 7 bases not matched to a gene. Germline V gene data show CDR1 as LNHDA and CDR2 as SQIVND (reference sequence). CDR3 length: 17 residues.

This chain joins TRBV29-1 and TRBJ1-4, with 11 bases identical to TRBD1. The germline V gene has CDR1 SQVTM and CDR2 ANQGSEA. The CDR3 is 17 residues long. V lost 7 bases, J lost 0 bases, and 10 bases stayed unmatched. The CDR3 spells CSAGGQGGSATNEKLFF. DNA of the CDR3: TGCAGCGCGGGGGGACAGGGGGGATCCGCAACTAATGAAAAACTGTTTTTT. Full variable domain (rest looked up from reference TRBV29-1 and TRBJ1-4): SAVISQKPSRDICQRGTSLTIQCQVDSQVTMMFWYRQQPGQSLTLIATANQGSEATYESGFVIDKFPISRPNLTFSTLTVSNMSPEDSSIYLCSAGGQGGSATNEKLFFGSGTQLSVL.

The chain links TRBV7-2 to TRBJ1-1; D gene unclear. The CDR3 spans 15 residues. Per germline, CDR1 SGHTA and CDR2 FQGNSA. Trimming stripped 5 bases from V and 1 base from J, with 14 bases between. The CDR3 protein is CASSAQRAKNTEAFF. Here the CDR3 DNA reads TGTGCCAGCAGCGCACAGAGGGCCAAGAACACTGAAGCTTTCTTT.

CDR3 DNA: TGTGCCACCAGCAGAGGGTCGGACAGGGGAGGGGGCTACACCTTC. It yields the protein CATSRGSDRGGGYTF. The rearrangement joins TRBV15 to TRBJ1-2; 9 bases align to TRBD1. The germline V gene encodes CDR1 LNHNV and CDR2 YYDKDF (reference sequence). The V segment lost 1 base and the J segment 8 bases; nucleotides outside the gene matches: 8. CDR3 length: 15 amino acids.

The chain joins TRBV12-3 or TRBV12-4 to TRBJ2-1; 9 nucleotides line up with TRBD1. The CDR3 loop spans 14 amino acids. V shed 5 bases and J 6 bases; nucleotides not matched to a gene: 5. CDR3 residues: CASSLGDRANEQFF. The CDR3 region has the DNA TGTGCCAGCAGTCTCGGGGACAGGGCCAATGAGCAGTTCTTC.

The chain employs TRBV7-8 and TRBJ1-1; D is ambiguous. Trimming removed 4 bases from V and 4 bases from J, with 10 bases in between. The CDR3 covers 13 residues. The germline gives CDR1 SGHVS, CDR2 FQNEAQ. CDR3: CASSSRTATEAFF. The DNA of the CDR3 is TGTGCCAGCAGCTCCAGGACTGCCACTGAAGCTTTCTTT.

This clonotype showed up just a few times. This chain links TRBV28 with TRBJ2-7; D is possibly TRBD1 (5 bases). The germline V and J ends were trimmed by 1 base and 3 bases, with 22 bases remaining between them. The CDR3 sequence is 18 residues long. Per the germline V gene, CDR1 is MDHEN and CDR2 is SYDVKM. The CDR3 DNA reads as TGTGCCAGCAGTTTATTTCGTTGGCAGGGCTCAGGGAACTACGAGCAGTACTTC. Translation: CASSLFRWQGSGNYEQYF. The whole variable domain, filled in from reference TRBV28 and TRBJ2-7, reads DVKVTQSSRYLVKRTGEKVFLECVQDMDHENMFWYRQDPGLGLRLIYFSYDVKMKEKGDIPEGYSVSREKKERFSLILESASTNQTSMYLCASSLFRWQGSGNYEQYFGPGTRLTVT.

V gene TRBV7-2 combines with J gene TRBJ2-6; D perhaps matches TRBD1 (5 bases). V was trimmed by 1 base and J by 1 base, leaving 14 bases between them. Germline lookup yields CDR1 SGHTA and CDR2 FQGNSA. The length of the CDR3 is 18 residues. CDR3 in amino acids: CASSLDTGKFSGANVLTF. In DNA form, the CDR3 reads TGTGCCAGCAGCTTAGACACAGGAAAGTTTTCTGGGGCCAACGTCCTGACTTTC.

This clonotype was seen a few times. The chain carries TRBV7-9 and TRBJ1-5; D uncertain. The CDR3 has 15 residues. Germline-derived CDR1 and CDR2 are SEHNR and FQNEAQ (reference sequence). Trimming removed 2 bases from V and 1 base from J, with 9 bases in between. CDR3 region: CASSLPGSSNQPQHF. As DNA, the CDR3 is TGTGCCAGCAGCTTACCGGGTTCAAGCAATCAGCCCCAGCATTTT.

This clonotype appeared a few times. The CDR3 nucleotides are TGTGCCAGCAGCGCTTCGGACAGGGACAATTCACCCCTCCACTTT. Encoded protein: CASSASDRDNSPLHF. The V and J genes are TRBV9 and TRBJ1-6; 8 bases map to TRBD1. Germline V lookup: CDR1 SGDLS, CDR2 YYNGEE. Trimming cost V 3 bases and J 7 bases; bases outside gene matches: 6. The CDR3 covers 15 residues. The full variable domain, its missing parts supplied by reference TRBV9 and TRBJ1-6, is DSGVTQTPKHLITATGQRVTLRCSPRSGDLSVYWYQQSLDQGLQFLIQYYNGEERAKGNILERFSAQQFPDLHSELNLSSLELGDSALYFCASSASDRDNSPLHFGNGTRLTVT.

The chain recombines TRBV6-5 with TRBJ2-7, with no clear D. CDR1 and CDR2 from the germline V gene are MNHEY and SVGAGI. The CDR3 runs 15 residues. V lost 0 bases and J lost 2, with 11 bases in between. The CDR3 bases are TGTGCCAGCAGTTACTCGCAATTTCAACCCTACGAGCAGTACTTC. It codes for CASSYSQFQPYEQYF.

Note on this clonotype: The junction differs from germline at one of its ends, possibly a read error. V usage is TRBV6-2 or TRBV6-3 and J usage is TRBJ1-5, with D possibly being TRBD1 (6 bases). The CDR3 sequence is 15 residues long. The germline V gene has CDR1 MNHEY and CDR2 SVGEGT. The DNA of the CDR3 is TGTGTCAGCAGTTTTCCCAGGGGCCACAAAGGGCCCCAGCATTTT. Translated, it gives CVSSFPRGHKGPQHF.